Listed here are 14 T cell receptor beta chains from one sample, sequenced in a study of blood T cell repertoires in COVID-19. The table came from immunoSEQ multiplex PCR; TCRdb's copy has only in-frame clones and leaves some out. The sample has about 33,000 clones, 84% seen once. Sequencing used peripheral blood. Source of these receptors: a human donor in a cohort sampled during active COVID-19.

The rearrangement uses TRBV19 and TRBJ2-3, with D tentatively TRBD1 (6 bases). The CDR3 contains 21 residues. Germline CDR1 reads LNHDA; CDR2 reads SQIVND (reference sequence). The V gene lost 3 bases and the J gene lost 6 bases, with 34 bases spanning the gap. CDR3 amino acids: CASSISLGFWQGCELVDTQYF. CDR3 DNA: TGTGCCAGTAGTATTTCTCTAGGGTTTTGGCAGGGGTGTGAGTTGGTGGATACGCAGTATTTT.

The CDR3 region is CASSTRGTQYF. DNA of the CDR3: TGTGCCAGCAGCACTCGAGGTACGCAGTATTTT. V and J are TRBV7-2 and TRBJ2-3; D uncertain. The V and J ends lost 5 bases and 8 bases respectively, with 8 bases between them. The CDR3 consists of 11 residues. In germline, CDR1 is SGHTA, CDR2 FQGNSA.

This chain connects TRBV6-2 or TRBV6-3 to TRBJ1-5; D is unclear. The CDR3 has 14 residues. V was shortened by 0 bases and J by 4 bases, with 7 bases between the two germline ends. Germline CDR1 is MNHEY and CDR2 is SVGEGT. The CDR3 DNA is TGTGCCAGCAGTTACTCGCTACCGAATCAGCCCCAGCATTTT. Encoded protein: CASSYSLPNQPQHF.

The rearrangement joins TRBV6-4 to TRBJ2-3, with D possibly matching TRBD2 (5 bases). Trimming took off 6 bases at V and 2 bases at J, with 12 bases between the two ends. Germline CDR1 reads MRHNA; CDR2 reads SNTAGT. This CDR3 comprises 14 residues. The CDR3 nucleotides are TGTGCCAGCAGCGCGGACTGGGTCACAGATACGCAGTATTTT. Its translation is CASSADWVTDTQYF.

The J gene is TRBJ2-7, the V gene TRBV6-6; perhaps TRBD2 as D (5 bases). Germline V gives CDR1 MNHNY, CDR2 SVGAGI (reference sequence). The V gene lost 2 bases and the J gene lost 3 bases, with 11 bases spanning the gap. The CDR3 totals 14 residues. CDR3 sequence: CASSYEGSVYEQYF. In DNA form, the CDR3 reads TGTGCCAGCAGTTACGAGGGTAGCGTCTACGAGCAGTACTTC.

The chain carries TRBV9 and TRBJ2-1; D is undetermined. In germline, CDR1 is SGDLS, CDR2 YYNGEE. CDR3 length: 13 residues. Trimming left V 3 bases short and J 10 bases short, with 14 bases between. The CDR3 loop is CASSAVVHGEQFF. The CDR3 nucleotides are TGTGCCAGCAGCGCCGTGGTGCATGGCGAGCAGTTCTTC.

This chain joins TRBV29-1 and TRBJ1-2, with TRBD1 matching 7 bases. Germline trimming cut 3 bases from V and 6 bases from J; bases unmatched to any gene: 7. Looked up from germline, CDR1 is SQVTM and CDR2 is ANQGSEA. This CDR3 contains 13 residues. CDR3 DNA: TGCAGCGTTGATCCTGACAGGGACCATGGCTACACCTTC. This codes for CSVDPDRDHGYTF.

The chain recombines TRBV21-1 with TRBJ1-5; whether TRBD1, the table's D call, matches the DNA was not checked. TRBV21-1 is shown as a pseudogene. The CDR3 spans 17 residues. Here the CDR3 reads CASSAQTTELLNQPQHF. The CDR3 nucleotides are TGTGCCAGCAGCGCACAAACGACAGAATTATTAAATCAGCCCCAGCATTTT.

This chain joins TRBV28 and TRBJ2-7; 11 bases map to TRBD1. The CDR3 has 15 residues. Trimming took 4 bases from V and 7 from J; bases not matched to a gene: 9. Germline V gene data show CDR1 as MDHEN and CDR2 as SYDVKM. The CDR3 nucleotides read TGTGCCAGCAGTTCCCCCGGACAGGGGGCGGGGGAGCAGTACTTC. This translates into CASSSPGQGAGEQYF.

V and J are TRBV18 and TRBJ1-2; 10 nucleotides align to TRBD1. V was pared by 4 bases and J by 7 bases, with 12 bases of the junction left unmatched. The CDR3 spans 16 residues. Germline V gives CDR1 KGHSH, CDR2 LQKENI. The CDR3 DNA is TGTGCCAGCTCACTAGGGGGACAGGGGAGCGAGTTTGGCTACACCTTC. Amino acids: CASSLGGQGSEFGYTF.

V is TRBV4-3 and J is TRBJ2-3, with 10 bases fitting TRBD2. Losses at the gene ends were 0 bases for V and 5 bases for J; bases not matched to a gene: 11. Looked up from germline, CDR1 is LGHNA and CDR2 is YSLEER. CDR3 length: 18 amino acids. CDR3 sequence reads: CASSQDGEAGGPRDTQYF. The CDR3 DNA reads TGCGCCAGCAGCCAAGACGGGGAAGCGGGGGGGCCGAGAGATACGCAGTATTTT.

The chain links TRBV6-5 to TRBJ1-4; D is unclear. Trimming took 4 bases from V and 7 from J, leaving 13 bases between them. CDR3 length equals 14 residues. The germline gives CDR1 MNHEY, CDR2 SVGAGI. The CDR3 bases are TGTGCCAGCAGTTCCGTTTCACGGGGTGAAAAACTGTTTTTT. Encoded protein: CASSSVSRGEKLFF.

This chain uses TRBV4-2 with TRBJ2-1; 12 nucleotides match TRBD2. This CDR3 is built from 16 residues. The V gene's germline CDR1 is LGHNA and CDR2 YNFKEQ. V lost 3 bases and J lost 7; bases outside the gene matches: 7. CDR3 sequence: CASSQETSGGSNEQFF. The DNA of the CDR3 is TGTGCCAGCAGCCAGGAGACTAGCGGGGGTTCGAATGAGCAGTTCTTC.

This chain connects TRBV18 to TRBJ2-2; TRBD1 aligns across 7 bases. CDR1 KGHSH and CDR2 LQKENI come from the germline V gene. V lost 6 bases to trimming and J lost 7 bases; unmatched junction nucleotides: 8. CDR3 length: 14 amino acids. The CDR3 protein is CASSLDRAGGELFF. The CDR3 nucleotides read TGTGCCAGCTCCCTCGACAGGGCCGGCGGGGAGCTGTTTTTT.